Shown below are 7 T cell receptor beta chains from a single sample sequenced in a study of CD8 T cells in ankylosing spondylitis. Study conclusions and caveats: Ankylosing spondylitis blood appeared to carry a characteristic TCR beta motif of several highly homologous variants.

The antigens of these receptors remain unknown. One entry per CDR3 protein, called by TCRdb with MiXCR from the 5' RACE reads. The data show 220,000 or so distinct CDR3 sequences, with around 16% seen just once and roughly 46% held by the top ten. Sequences were obtained from blood, either unsorted or a sorted T cell fraction (not recorded which). Receptors originate from a male donor with ankylosing spondylitis.

The table lists this clonotype with a few counts. V gene TRBV19 combines with J gene TRBJ1-1; the D gene is possibly TRBD1 (5 bases). This CDR3 contains 16 residues. CDR1 and CDR2 from the germline V gene are LNHDA and SQIVND (reference sequence). The ends were cut back, 3 bases at V and 0 bases at J, with 14 bases in the middle. The CDR3 DNA reads as TGTGCCAGTAGTATCGGGACCGGAGAGTTGAACACTGAAGCTTTCTTT. Residues: CASSIGTGELNTEAFF.

The chain is built from TRBV9 and TRBJ1-6; tentatively, D is TRBD1 (6 bases). Germline V lookup: CDR1 SGDLS, CDR2 YYNGEE. V lost 2 bases, J lost 5 bases, and 11 bases lay in between. The CDR3 totals 15 residues. The chain's CDR3 is CASSVDGGDNSPLHF. CDR3 DNA sequence: TGTGCCAGCAGCGTCGATGGGGGCGATAATTCACCCCTCCACTTT.

The gene calls are TRBV7-9 and TRBJ2-7, with D uncertain. The ends were cut back, 5 bases at V and 1 base at J, with 6 bases in the middle. Germline V gene sequence: CDR1 SEHNR, CDR2 FQNEAQ (reference sequence). The CDR3 has 12 amino acids. CDR3 sequence: CASSHGSYEQYF. The DNA for the CDR3 is TGTGCCAGCAGCCACGGGTCCTACGAGCAGTACTTC. Combining the CDR3 with reference TRBV7-9 and TRBJ2-7 gives the whole variable domain DTGVSQNPRHKITKRGQNVTFRCDPISEHNRLYWYRQTLGQGPEFLTYFQNEAQLEKSRLLSDRFSAERPKGSFSTLEIQRTEQGDSAMYLCASSHGSYEQYFGPGTRLTVT.

V and J are TRBV11-2 and TRBJ1-1; D is perhaps TRBD1 (5 bases). The germline V gene encodes CDR1 SGHAT and CDR2 FQNNGV. V was pared by 0 bases and J by 3 bases, with 11 bases between. The CDR3 runs to 15 residues. The DNA for the CDR3 is TGTGCCAGCAGCTTAGATTACCTGGGGGACACTGAAGCTTTCTTT. Translated, it gives CASSLDYLGDTEAFF. The complete variable domain, with remaining parts taken from reference TRBV11-2 and TRBJ1-1, reads EAGVAQSPRYKIIEKRQSVAFWCNPISGHATLYWYQQILGQGPKLLIQFQNNGVVDDSQLPKDRFSAERLKGVDSTLKIQPAKLEDSAVYLCASSLDYLGDTEAFFGQGTRLTVV.

This chain joins TRBV6-5 and TRBJ2-2; D is ambiguous. This CDR3 is 13 amino acids long. Per the germline V gene, CDR1 is MNHEY and CDR2 is SVGAGI. Deletions cut 2 bases from V and 6 bases from J, with 7 bases between. The CDR3 sequence: CASSYRVSGELFF. CDR3 nucleotides: TGTGCCAGCAGTTACCGGGTCTCCGGGGAGCTGTTTTTT.

This clonotype was found a few times. The CDR3: CASSPAILETQYF. CDR3 coding DNA: TGTGCCAGCAGCCCGGCGATTTTAGAGACCCAGTACTTC. The rearrangement joins TRBV7-9 to TRBJ2-5; no firm D call. V was shortened by 5 bases and J by 4 bases, with 11 bases between the two germline ends. The V gene's germline CDR1 is SEHNR and CDR2 FQNEAQ (reference sequence). CDR3 length equals 13 residues. The variable domain in full, completed from reference TRBV7-9 and TRBJ2-5, reads DTGVSQNPRHKITKRGQNVTFRCDPISEHNRLYWYRQTLGQGPEFLTYFQNEAQLEKSRLLSDRFSAERPKGSFSTLEIQRTEQGDSAMYLCASSPAILETQYFGPGTRLLVL.

The chain combines TRBV4-2 with TRBJ1-4; no clear D. This CDR3 has 14 residues. Trimming shortened V by 7 bases and J by 8 bases, and 17 bases separated the two germline ends. The germline gives CDR1 LGHNA, CDR2 YNFKEQ. The CDR3 nucleotides read TGTGCCAGCACCCCCCTTGGAGGACGGGAAAAACTGTTTTTT. It is translated as CASTPLGGREKLFF.